The next 27 T cell receptor beta chains were all read from a single sample in a study of cytomegalovirus exposure and HLA in healthy donors. Amplification used 60 Vbeta primers and 13 Jbeta primers. Clones were sequenced by immunoSEQ multiplex PCR, and TCRdb holds only the in-frame ones, with some missing. The sample lists over 95,000 clones; approximately 71% were seen once. Sequencing was carried out using PBMCs. The receptors were sampled from a female donor in good health and CMV-seronegative.

The chain uses TRBV7-9 and TRBJ1-6; TRBD1 matches 7 bases. The V segment lost 1 base and the J segment 14 bases; nucleotides outside the gene matches: 17. The CDR3 contains 17 residues. From germline, CDR1 is SEHNR and CDR2 FQNEAQ (reference sequence). CDR3: CASSLGRTGQRIPALHF. For the CDR3, the DNA is TGTGCCAGCAGCTTAGGGCGGACAGGCCAAAGAATCCCCGCCCTCCACTTT.

The chain carries TRBV18 and TRBJ1-3; 9 bases are a match to TRBD1. CDR3 size: 15 residues. V shed 3 bases and J 6 bases; nucleotides not matched to a gene: 6. CDR1 KGHSH and CDR2 LQKENI come from the germline V gene. In nucleotides, the CDR3 is TGTGCCAGCTCACCCACGGGACAGGGAGTAAACACCATATATTTT. As protein: CASSPTGQGVNTIYF.

V and J are TRBV5-4 and TRBJ2-1; the match to TRBD2 covers 16 bases. The CDR3 length is 13 residues. With V trimmed by 8 bases and J by 8 bases, 1 base remained unmatched. The germline V gene has CDR1 SGHNT and CDR2 YYREEE (reference sequence). The CDR3 loop reads CARGTSGGDEQFF. CDR3 nucleotides: TGTGCCAGGGGGACTAGCGGGGGGGATGAGCAGTTCTTC.

This clone was counted between two and nine times. This rearrangement joins TRBV11-2 to TRBJ2-2; D is perhaps TRBD1 (5 bases). V was clipped by 2 bases and J by 7 bases, with 20 bases between them. Germline CDR1 SGHAT, CDR2 FQNNGV. This CDR3 is built from 17 residues. The CDR3: CASSLRATSLQGGELFF. Written as DNA, the CDR3 is TGTGCCAGCAGCTTAAGGGCTACCTCCCTTCAGGGCGGGGAGCTGTTTTTT.

V is TRBV5-1 and J is TRBJ1-2; tentatively, D is TRBD1 (6 bases). CDR1 is SGHRS, CDR2 YFSETQ, per germline. V was pared by 4 bases and J by 2 bases, with 15 bases between. This CDR3 is 15 amino acids long. CDR3 sequence (DNA): TGCGCCAGCAGCCCTCAGGGCCAGGGGAACTATGGCTACACCTTC. This codes for CASSPQGQGNYGYTF.

The chain employs TRBV7-9 and TRBJ2-1, with 10 positions matching TRBD1. V lost 4 bases to trimming and J lost 4 bases; unmatched junction nucleotides: 7. This CDR3 comprises 16 residues. Germline CDR1 and CDR2: SEHNR and FQNEAQ (reference sequence). DNA of the CDR3: TGTGCCAGCAGCTCCTCGACAGGGGGCGTATACAATGAGCAGTTCTTC. Translation: CASSSSTGGVYNEQFF.

The gene calls are TRBV4-2 and TRBJ2-3; 15 bases map to TRBD2. CDR1 and CDR2 (germline): LGHNA, YNFKEQ. Trimming took 4 bases from V and 4 from J; bases not matched to a gene: 0. CDR3 length: 15 amino acids. The CDR3, as DNA: TGTGCCAGCAGCCGGACTAGCGGGGGGGCAGATACGCAGTATTTT. This encodes CASSRTSGGADTQYF.

This clone was detected only once. This rearrangement joins TRBV7-9 to TRBJ2-5; TRBD1 matches at 8 bases. Trimming removed 4 bases from V and 5 bases from J; junction bases left unmatched: 12. The CDR3 has 16 amino acids. In germline, CDR1 is SEHNR, CDR2 FQNEAQ (reference sequence). Here the CDR3 reads CASSSRTGLIGETQYF. The CDR3, as DNA: TGTGCCAGCAGCTCGCGGACAGGGCTTATCGGGGAGACCCAGTACTTC.

The chain has TRBV29-1 and TRBJ2-1; perhaps TRBD2 as D (5 bases). V was cut by 7 bases and J by 9 bases, with 16 bases left in between. The CDR3 totals 12 residues. The germline CDR1 and CDR2 sequences are SQVTM and ANQGSEA. CDR3 nucleotides: TGCAGCGGGGGAGAAAAGCAAGGTGAGCAGTTCTTC. It translates to CSGGEKQGEQFF.

The V call is TRBV11-3, the J call TRBJ1-1; D unclear. CDR3 length: 12 residues. V dropped 5 bases and J dropped 7 bases, with 11 bases sitting between them. CDR1 SGHNT and CDR2 YENEEA come from the germline V gene. This chain's CDR3 is CASSEGGGEAFF. As DNA, the CDR3 is TGTGCCAGCAGCGAGGGTGGAGGTGAAGCTTTCTTT.

The sample holds a few counts of this clone. CDR3 nucleotide sequence: TGTGCCAGCAGGGAGGAGAGAGCGGGAGGTGATACGCAGTATTTT. The encoded protein is CASREERAGGDTQYF. This chain links TRBV28 with TRBJ2-3; 9 nucleotides match TRBD2. The CDR3 has 15 residues. Germline V lookup: CDR1 MDHEN, CDR2 SYDVKM. With V trimmed by 6 bases and J by 6 bases, 10 bases remained unmatched. The full variable domain, its missing parts supplied by reference TRBV28 and TRBJ2-3, is DVKVTQSSRYLVKRTGEKVFLECVQDMDHENMFWYRQDPGLGLRLIYFSYDVKMKEKGDIPEGYSVSREKKERFSLILESASTNQTSMYLCASREERAGGDTQYFGPGTRLTVL.

The chain has TRBV5-6 and TRBJ2-3, with 8 positions matching TRBD2. This CDR3 contains 17 residues. Looked up from germline, CDR1 is SGHDT and CDR2 is YYEEEE. V dropped 4 bases and J dropped 6; count of bases not matched to a gene: 16. Here the CDR3 DNA reads TGTGCCAGCAGCCTCTTACGACTAGCGCGGGCCCCGGATACGCAGTATTTT. Amino acid sequence: CASSLLRLARAPDTQYF.

CDR3 coding DNA: TGTGCCAGCAGCTCCCCGGGGGGAGACACCGGGGAGCTGTTTTTT. It yields the protein CASSSPGGDTGELFF. The rearrangement uses TRBV7-3 and TRBJ2-2, with 7 bases matching TRBD2. V shed 4 bases, J shed 3 bases, and the junction held 5 bases outside the gene matches. Germline V lookup: CDR1 SGHTA, CDR2 FQGTGA. This CDR3 has 15 amino acids.

As to this clone: Mismatch with germline at one junction end may stem from a read error. The DNA of the CDR3 is TGTTCCAGCAGCTCCTCAGCAGGCCTTTATTCACCCCTCCACTTT. Translation: CSSSSSAGLYSPLHF. The chain links TRBV7-9 to TRBJ1-6; no firm D call. Germline loops: CDR1 SEHNR, CDR2 FQNEAQ (reference sequence). The CDR3 runs to 15 residues.

This clone has a handful of counts. J is TRBJ1-4 and V is TRBV5-6; a weak D match, TRBD1 (6 bases). CDR3 length: 19 residues. Germline V gene sequence: CDR1 SGHDT, CDR2 YYEEEE. The V end was cut by 3 bases, the J end by 8 bases, with 29 bases between. Written as DNA, the CDR3 is TGTGCCAGCAGCTCCCTCGGGGGGCCCGGGGGCGACATTGAGGAAAAACTGTTTTTT. As protein: CASSSLGGPGGDIEEKLFF.

V gene TRBV6-1 combines with J gene TRBJ1-2; no clear D. The V end was cut by 7 bases, the J end by 7 bases, with 19 bases between. Germline loops: CDR1 MNHNS, CDR2 SASEGT. The CDR3 runs 14 residues. The CDR3 sequence is CASTVGVLASGYTF. For the CDR3, the DNA is TGTGCCAGCACGGTGGGAGTTCTCGCCAGTGGCTACACCTTC.

The rearrangement joins TRBV29-1 to TRBJ2-7; 7 bases agree with TRBD1. The junction had 9 bases not matched to a gene; V was cut back by 6 bases and J by 1 base. Germline lookup yields CDR1 SQVTM and CDR2 ANQGSEA. This CDR3 has 14 amino acids. The CDR3 DNA sequence: TGCAGCGTAGTCGACAGGGCCCCTTCCTACGAGCAGTACTTC. This gives the protein CSVVDRAPSYEQYF.

The CDR3 DNA reads TGTGCCAGTAGTACCAACTCCCGTCTTAGTAATCAGCCCCAGCATTTT. Protein sequence: CASSTNSRLSNQPQHF. The chain recombines TRBV19 with TRBJ1-5; D is unclear. This CDR3 is 16 amino acids long. Germline CDR1 and CDR2: LNHDA and SQIVND (reference sequence). V gave up 4 bases and J gave up 4 bases, with 17 bases separating them. Full variable domain (outside the CDR3, taken from reference TRBV19 and TRBJ1-5): DGGITQSPKYLFRKEGQNVTLSCEQNLNHDAMYWYRQDPGQGLRLIYYSQIVNDFQKGDIAEGYSVSREKKESFPLTVTSAQKNPTAFYLCASSTNSRLSNQPQHFGDGTRLSIL.

The rearrangement uses TRBV19 and TRBJ1-1; D is possibly TRBD1 (5 bases). V dropped 9 bases and J dropped 0 bases, with 14 bases sitting between them. Germline assignment: CDR1 LNHDA and CDR2 SQIVND (reference sequence). The CDR3 loop spans 14 amino acids. For the CDR3, the DNA is TGTGCCAGCATAAGCAGGGTGTTGAACACTGAAGCTTTCTTT. It yields the protein CASISRVLNTEAFF.

The sample holds one count of this clone. The chain links TRBV5-8 to TRBJ1-2, with D uncertain. Trimming left V 1 base short and J 3 bases short, with 10 bases between. Germline loops: CDR1 SGHTS, CDR2 YDEGEE. The length of the CDR3 is 14 residues. As DNA, the CDR3 is TGTGCCAGCAGCTTGTCGGGGAATGACTATGGCTACACCTTC. It specifies CASSLSGNDYGYTF.

The chain joins TRBV10-2 to TRBJ1-2, with 10 bases matching TRBD1. With V trimmed by 6 bases and J by 5 bases, 15 bases remained unmatched. CDR1 and CDR2 from the germline V gene are WSHSY and SAAADI. CDR3 size: 17 residues. CDR3 in amino acids: CASSLGQGGSTTYGYTF. The CDR3 region has the DNA TGCGCCAGCAGCCTCGGACAGGGGGGCTCAACGACTTATGGCTACACCTTC.

The chain has TRBV6-6 and TRBJ1-2; TRBD1 matches 9 bases. Trimming at V came to 7 bases and at J to 7 bases, leaving 10 bases not matched to a gene. This CDR3 has 14 residues. Germline V gives CDR1 MNHNY, CDR2 SVGAGI (reference sequence). The DNA of the CDR3 is TGTGCCAGCACTACGACAGGGGGTACCTCTGGCTACACCTTC. This translates into CASTTTGGTSGYTF.

This clone has just one count. The chain employs TRBV28 and TRBJ1-1; 7 nucleotides agree with TRBD1. Germline-derived CDR1 and CDR2 are MDHEN and SYDVKM. Unmatched junction bases numbered 15, after V lost 5 bases and J lost 6 bases. The CDR3 runs to 16 residues. For the CDR3, the DNA is TGTGCCAGCAGTCGAGGGGGCGCGATTGTAGTACCTGAAGCTTTCTTT. Translated: CASSRGGAIVVPEAFF.

This clone was detected a few times. The chain recombines TRBV20-1 with TRBJ1-2; no clear D. The germline V gene encodes CDR1 DFQATT and CDR2 SNEGSKA (reference sequence). The CDR3 is 11 amino acids. Deletions cut 6 bases from V and 3 bases from J, with 8 bases between. CDR3 amino acids: CSARRDYGYTF. In DNA form, the CDR3 reads TGCAGTGCCCGGAGGGACTATGGCTACACCTTC.

V gene TRBV6-5 combines with J gene TRBJ1-2, with TRBD1 matching 9 bases. The germline V gene encodes CDR1 MNHEY and CDR2 SVGAGI. The CDR3 is 14 amino acids. V dropped 5 bases and J dropped 8; count of bases not matched to a gene: 9. The CDR3, as DNA: TGTGCCAGCAGTCCCGGGACAGGGAGTGGAGGCTACACCTTC. Its translation is CASSPGTGSGGYTF.

This sequence joins TRBV5-8 and TRBJ1-3, with D maybe TRBD1 (6 bases). Trimming removed 4 bases at V and 5 bases at J, with 7 bases between. CDR1 and CDR2 (germline): SGHTS, YDEGEE. This CDR3 region has 12 residues. The CDR3 is CASSRGRNTIYF. The CDR3 nucleotides read TGTGCCAGCAGCAGGGGGAGAAACACCATATATTTT. Using reference TRBV5-8 and TRBJ1-3 for the parts outside the CDR3, the full variable domain is EAGVTQSPTHLIKTRGQQATLRCSPISGHTSVYWYQQALGLGLQFLLWYDEGEERNRGNFPPRFSGRQFPNYSSELNVNALELEDSALYLCASSRGRNTIYFGEGSWLTVV.

The rearrangement links TRBV30 to TRBJ2-7; 7 bases agree with TRBD1. Trimming removed 0 bases from V and 3 bases from J; junction bases left unmatched: 2. CDR3 length: 13 residues. Germline V CDR1 and CDR2: GTSNPN, SVGIG (reference sequence). The CDR3 protein is CAWSVQGIYEQYF. The CDR3 DNA is TGTGCCTGGAGTGTACAGGGGATCTACGAGCAGTACTTC.